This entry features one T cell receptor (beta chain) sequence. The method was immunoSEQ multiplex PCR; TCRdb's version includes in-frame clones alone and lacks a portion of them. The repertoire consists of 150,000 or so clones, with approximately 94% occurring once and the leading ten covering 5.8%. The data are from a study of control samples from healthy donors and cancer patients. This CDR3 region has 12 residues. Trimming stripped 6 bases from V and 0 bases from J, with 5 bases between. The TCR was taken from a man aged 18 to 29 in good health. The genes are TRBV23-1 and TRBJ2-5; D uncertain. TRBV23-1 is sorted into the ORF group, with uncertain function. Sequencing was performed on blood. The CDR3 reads CASRVYQETQYF. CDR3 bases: TGCGCCAGCAGAGTGTACCAAGAGACCCAGTACTTC.